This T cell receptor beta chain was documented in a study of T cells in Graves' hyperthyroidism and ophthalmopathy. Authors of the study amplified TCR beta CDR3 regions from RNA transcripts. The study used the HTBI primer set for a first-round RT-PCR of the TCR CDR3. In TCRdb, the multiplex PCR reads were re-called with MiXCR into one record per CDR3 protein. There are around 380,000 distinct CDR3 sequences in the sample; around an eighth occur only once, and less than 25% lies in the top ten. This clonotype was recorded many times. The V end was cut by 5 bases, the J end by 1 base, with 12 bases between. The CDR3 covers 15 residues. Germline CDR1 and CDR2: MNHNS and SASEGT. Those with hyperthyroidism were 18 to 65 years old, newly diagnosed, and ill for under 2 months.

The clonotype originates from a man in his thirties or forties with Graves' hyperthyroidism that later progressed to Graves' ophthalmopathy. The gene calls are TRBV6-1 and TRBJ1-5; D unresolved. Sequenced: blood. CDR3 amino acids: CASSPRVDSNQPQHF. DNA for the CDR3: TGTGCCAGCAGTCCAAGAGTTGACAGCAATCAGCCCCAGCATTTT.